This T cell receptor (beta chain) was recorded in a study of T cell repertoires and HLA-DP antigens. Study-level background: Alloreactive CD4+ T cells targeted HLA-DP on transduced HeLa. Study-level results: Against one allele, clones undetected before culture averaged about 34%; against the other, roughly 50%.

On this clone: Its target is not known.

The germline V gene encodes CDR1 LGHNT and CDR2 FRNRAP. This CDR3 spans 16 amino acids. J was trimmed by 1 base and V by 2 bases; bases with no gene match: 5. Sequencing used immunoSEQ multiplex PCR; TCRdb keeps in-frame clones, though not all of them. This repertoire shows roughly 73,000 clones, around three quarters found once; its top ten account for roughly 1.5%. Source material: CD4+ T cells from PBMCs. This receptor was taken from a man in his sixties in good health and CMV-seronegative. The J gene is TRBJ1-5, the V gene TRBV12-5; 7 bases are a match to TRBD1. The CDR3 sequence: CASGLRTGVSNQPQHF. For the CDR3, the DNA is TGTGCTAGTGGTTTGCGGACAGGCGTGAGCAATCAGCCCCAGCATTTT.